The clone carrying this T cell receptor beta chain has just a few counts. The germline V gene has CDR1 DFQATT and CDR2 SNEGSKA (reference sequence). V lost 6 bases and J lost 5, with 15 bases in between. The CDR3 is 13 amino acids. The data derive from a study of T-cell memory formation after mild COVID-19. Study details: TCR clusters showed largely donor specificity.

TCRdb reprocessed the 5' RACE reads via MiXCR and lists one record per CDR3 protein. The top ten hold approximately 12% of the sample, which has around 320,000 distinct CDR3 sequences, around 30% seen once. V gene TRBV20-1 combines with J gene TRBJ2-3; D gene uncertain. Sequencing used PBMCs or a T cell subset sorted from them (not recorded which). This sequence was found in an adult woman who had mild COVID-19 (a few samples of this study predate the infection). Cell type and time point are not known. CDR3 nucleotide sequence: TGCAGTGCCCCCAAAGCGAAAGGAGATACGCAGTATTTT. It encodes CSAPKAKGDTQYF.